Shown below are 4 T cell receptor beta chains from a single sample sequenced in a study of spatial heterogeneity in lung cancer. No antigen is known for these receptors. TCRdb re-analysed the 5' RACE reads in MiXCR, keeping a single row per CDR3 protein. The table includes some 9,400 distinct CDR3 sequences, about 3% detected once. Regarding time point: sample taken at primary tumor resection. General observations from the study: Mutation counts in tumors were tracked by counts of expanded intratumoral alpha and beta TCRs.

The source was lung tumor tissue, collected at surgery. These receptor sequences come from a male donor with early-stage non-small cell lung cancer.

This clonotype was recorded a few times. The gene calls are TRBV10-2 and TRBJ2-2; D unresolved. The CDR3 covers 14 residues. Germline V gene data show CDR1 as WSHSY and CDR2 as SAAADI. V was pared by 8 bases and J by 0 bases, with 10 bases between. CDR3 residues: CASLARTNTGELFF. DNA of the CDR3: TGCGCCAGCCTGGCCAGGACGAACACCGGGGAGCTGTTTTTT.

This clonotype rates as medium-sized. The gene calls are TRBV20-1 and TRBJ1-5; D remains unclear. The CDR3 contains 12 residues. In germline, CDR1 is DFQATT, CDR2 SNEGSKA (reference sequence). V was trimmed by 6 bases and J by 4 bases, leaving 10 bases between them. The CDR3 coding sequence is TGCAGTGCCTTCCGGCTGAATCAGCCCCAGCATTTT. It yields the protein CSAFRLNQPQHF.

In its sample, this clonotype was seen many times. The V and J genes are TRBV7-8 and TRBJ2-2; 10 bases agree with TRBD2. CDR3 length: 15 amino acids. The germline V gene has CDR1 SGHVS and CDR2 FQNEAQ. After removal of 5 bases from V and 0 bases from J, the junction contained 0 bases not matched to a gene. CDR3 sequence (DNA): TGTGCCAGCAGCACTAGCGGGGCGAACACCGGGGAGCTGTTTTTT. The encoded protein is CASSTSGANTGELFF.

In this sample, this clonotype is medium-sized. This rearrangement joins TRBV10-2 to TRBJ1-1; D possibly corresponds to TRBD1 (5 bases). The CDR3 spans 13 residues. The germline gives CDR1 WSHSY, CDR2 SAAADI. V was pared by 8 bases and J by 0 bases, with 10 bases between. The CDR3 DNA follows: TGCGCCAGCGCCGTGGGGGTGAACACTGAAGCTTTCTTT. Translated: CASAVGVNTEAFF.